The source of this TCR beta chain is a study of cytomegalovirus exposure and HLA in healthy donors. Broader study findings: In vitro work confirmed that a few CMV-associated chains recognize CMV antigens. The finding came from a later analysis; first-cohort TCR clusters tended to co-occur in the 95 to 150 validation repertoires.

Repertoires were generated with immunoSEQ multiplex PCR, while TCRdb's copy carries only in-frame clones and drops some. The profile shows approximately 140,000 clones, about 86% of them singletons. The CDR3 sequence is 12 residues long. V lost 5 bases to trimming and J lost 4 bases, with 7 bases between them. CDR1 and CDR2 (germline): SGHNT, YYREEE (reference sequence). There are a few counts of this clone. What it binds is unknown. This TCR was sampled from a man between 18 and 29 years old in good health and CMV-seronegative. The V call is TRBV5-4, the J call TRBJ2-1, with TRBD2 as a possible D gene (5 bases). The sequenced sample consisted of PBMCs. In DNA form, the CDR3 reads TGTGCCAGCAGTTGGGAGTACAATGAGCAGTTCTTC. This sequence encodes CASSWEYNEQFF.